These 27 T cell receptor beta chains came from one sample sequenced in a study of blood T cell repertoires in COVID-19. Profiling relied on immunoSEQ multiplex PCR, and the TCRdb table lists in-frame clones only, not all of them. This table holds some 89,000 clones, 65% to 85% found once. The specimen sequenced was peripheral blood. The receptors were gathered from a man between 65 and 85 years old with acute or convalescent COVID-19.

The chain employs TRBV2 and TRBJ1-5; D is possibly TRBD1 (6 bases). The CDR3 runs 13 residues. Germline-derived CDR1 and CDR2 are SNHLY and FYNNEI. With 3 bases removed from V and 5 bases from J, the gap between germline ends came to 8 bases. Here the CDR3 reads CASSDRGYQPQHF. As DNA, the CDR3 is TGTGCCAGCAGTGACAGGGGTTATCAGCCCCAGCATTTT.

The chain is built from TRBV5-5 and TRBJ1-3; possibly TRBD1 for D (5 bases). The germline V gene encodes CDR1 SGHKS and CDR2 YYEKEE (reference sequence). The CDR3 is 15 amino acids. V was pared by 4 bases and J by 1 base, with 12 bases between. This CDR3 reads CASSPEGVSGNTIYF. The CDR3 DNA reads TGTGCCAGCAGCCCCGAAGGGGTGTCTGGAAACACCATATATTTT.

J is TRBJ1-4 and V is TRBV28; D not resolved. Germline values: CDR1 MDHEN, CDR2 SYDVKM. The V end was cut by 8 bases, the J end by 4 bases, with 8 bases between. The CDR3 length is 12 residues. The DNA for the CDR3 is TGTGCCAGCCAGACTGGTAATGAAAAACTGTTTTTT. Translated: CASQTGNEKLFF.

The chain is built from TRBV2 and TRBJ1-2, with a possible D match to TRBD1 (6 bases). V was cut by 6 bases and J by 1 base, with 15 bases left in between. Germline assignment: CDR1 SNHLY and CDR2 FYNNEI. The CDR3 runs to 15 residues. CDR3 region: CASSAGGGNNYGYTF. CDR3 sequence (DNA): TGTGCCAGCAGCGCCGGTGGGGGCAATAACTATGGCTACACCTTC.

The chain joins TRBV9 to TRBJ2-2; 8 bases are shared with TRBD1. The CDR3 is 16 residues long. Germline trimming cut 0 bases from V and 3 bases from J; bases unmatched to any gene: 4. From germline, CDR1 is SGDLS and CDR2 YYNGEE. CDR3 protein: CASSVGSGGYTGELFF. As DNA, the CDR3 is TGTGCCAGCAGCGTAGGCTCAGGGGGCTACACCGGGGAGCTGTTTTTT.

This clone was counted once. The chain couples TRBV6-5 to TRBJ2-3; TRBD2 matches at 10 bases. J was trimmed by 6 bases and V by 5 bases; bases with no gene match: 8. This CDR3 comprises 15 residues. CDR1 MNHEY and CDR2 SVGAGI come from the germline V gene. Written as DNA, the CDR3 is TGTGCCAGCAGTCAAAGGACAGCGGGGGGGGATACGCAGTATTTT. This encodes CASSQRTAGGDTQYF.

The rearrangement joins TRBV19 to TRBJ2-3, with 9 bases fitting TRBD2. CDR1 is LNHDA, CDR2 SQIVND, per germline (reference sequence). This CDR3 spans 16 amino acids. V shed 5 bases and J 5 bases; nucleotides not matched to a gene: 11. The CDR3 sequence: CASSWDSGGILDTQYF. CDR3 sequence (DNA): TGTGCCAGTAGTTGGGATAGCGGGGGAATTTTAGATACGCAGTATTTT. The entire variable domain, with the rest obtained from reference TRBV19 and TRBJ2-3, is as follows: DGGITQSPKYLFRKEGQNVTLSCEQNLNHDAMYWYRQDPGQGLRLIYYSQIVNDFQKGDIAEGYSVSREKKESFPLTVTSAQKNPTAFYLCASSWDSGGILDTQYFGPGTRLTVL.

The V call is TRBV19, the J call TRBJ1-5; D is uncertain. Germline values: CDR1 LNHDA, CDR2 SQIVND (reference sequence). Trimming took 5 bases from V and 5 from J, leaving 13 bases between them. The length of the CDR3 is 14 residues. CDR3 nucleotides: TGTGCCAGTAGTCGGGAAGCTCCGTATCAGCCCCAGCATTTT. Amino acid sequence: CASSREAPYQPQHF.

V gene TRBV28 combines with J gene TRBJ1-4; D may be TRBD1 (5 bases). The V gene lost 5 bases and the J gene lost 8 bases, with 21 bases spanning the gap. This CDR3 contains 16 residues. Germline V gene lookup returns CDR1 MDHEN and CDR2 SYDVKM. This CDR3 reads CASSPLAGGNREKLFF. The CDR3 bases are TGTGCCAGCAGTCCGCTCGCCGGGGGAAATCGGGAAAAACTGTTTTTT.

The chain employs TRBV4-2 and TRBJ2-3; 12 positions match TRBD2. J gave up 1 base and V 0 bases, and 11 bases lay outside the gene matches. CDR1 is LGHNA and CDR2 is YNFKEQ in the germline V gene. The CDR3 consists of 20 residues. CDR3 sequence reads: CASSQDKASGGAGRTDTQYF. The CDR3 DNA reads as TGTGCCAGCAGCCAAGATAAGGCTAGCGGGGGGGCCGGACGCACAGATACGCAGTATTTT.

The CDR3 loop reads CASRLAGVTSEQFF. The CDR3 bases are TGTGCCAGCAGGTTAGCGGGGGTCACGAGTGAGCAGTTCTTC. The rearrangement uses TRBV6-5 and TRBJ2-1; TRBD2 matches 9 bases. Germline loops: CDR1 MNHEY, CDR2 SVGAGI. J lost 9 bases, V lost 6 bases, and 9 bases had no gene match. The CDR3 extends over 14 amino acids.

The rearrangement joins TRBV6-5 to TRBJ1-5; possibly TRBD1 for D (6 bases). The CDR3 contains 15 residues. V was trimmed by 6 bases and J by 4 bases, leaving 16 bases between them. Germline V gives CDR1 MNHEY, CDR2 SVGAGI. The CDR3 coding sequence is TGTGCCAGCAGCCTCGGGGGGCAGCCAAATCAGCCCCAGCATTTT. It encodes CASSLGGQPNQPQHF.

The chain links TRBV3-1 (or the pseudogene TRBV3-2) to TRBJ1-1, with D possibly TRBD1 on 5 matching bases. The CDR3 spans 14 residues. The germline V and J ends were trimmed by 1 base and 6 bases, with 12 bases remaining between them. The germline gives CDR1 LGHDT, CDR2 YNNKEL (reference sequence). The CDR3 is CASSQVAAGAEAFF. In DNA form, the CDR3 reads TGTGCCAGCAGCCAAGTGGCCGCGGGGGCTGAAGCTTTCTTT.

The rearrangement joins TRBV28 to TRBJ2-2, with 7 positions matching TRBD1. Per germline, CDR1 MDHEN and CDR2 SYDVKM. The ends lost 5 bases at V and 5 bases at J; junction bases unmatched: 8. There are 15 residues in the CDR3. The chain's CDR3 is CASSPATGWTGELFF. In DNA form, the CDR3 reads TGTGCCAGCAGTCCCGCGACAGGGTGGACCGGGGAGCTGTTTTTT.

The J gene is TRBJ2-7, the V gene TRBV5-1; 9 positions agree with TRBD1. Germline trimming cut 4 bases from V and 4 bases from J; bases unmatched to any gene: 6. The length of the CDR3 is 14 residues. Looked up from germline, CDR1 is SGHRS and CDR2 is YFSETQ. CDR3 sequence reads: CASSPWTGEYEQYF. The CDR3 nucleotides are TGCGCCAGCAGCCCTTGGACAGGGGAGTACGAGCAGTACTTC.

As DNA, the CDR3 is TGTGCCAGCAGCCCCCCCGGGGTCACCTACAATGAGCAGTTCTTC. It is translated as CASSPPGVTYNEQFF. This chain links TRBV7-3 with TRBJ2-1; D is perhaps TRBD2 (5 bases). This CDR3 has 15 residues. CDR1 is SGHTA and CDR2 is FQGTGA in the germline V gene. Trimming pared 5 bases from V and 2 bases from J, leaving 13 bases between.

The CDR3: CAWRKTGQEAFF. In DNA, the CDR3 is TGTGCCTGGAGAAAAACGGGACAGGAAGCTTTCTTT. This sequence joins TRBV30 and TRBJ1-1, with 7 bases fitting TRBD1. Germline V CDR1 and CDR2: GTSNPN, SVGIG (reference sequence). This CDR3 has 12 residues. V shed 3 bases, J shed 8 bases, and the junction held 6 bases outside the gene matches.

CDR3: CASSPTAGYNSPLHF. CDR3 sequence (DNA): TGTGCCAGCAGTCCTACCGCGGGGTATAATTCACCCCTCCACTTT. This rearrangement joins TRBV28 to TRBJ1-6; unclear D gene. Trimming left V 5 bases short and J 4 bases short, with 12 bases between. The CDR3 runs to 15 residues. Germline V CDR1 and CDR2: MDHEN, SYDVKM. Together with reference TRBV28 and TRBJ1-6, the CDR3 gives the full variable domain: DVKVTQSSRYLVKRTGEKVFLECVQDMDHENMFWYRQDPGLGLRLIYFSYDVKMKEKGDIPEGYSVSREKKERFSLILESASTNQTSMYLCASSPTAGYNSPLHFGNGTRLTVT.

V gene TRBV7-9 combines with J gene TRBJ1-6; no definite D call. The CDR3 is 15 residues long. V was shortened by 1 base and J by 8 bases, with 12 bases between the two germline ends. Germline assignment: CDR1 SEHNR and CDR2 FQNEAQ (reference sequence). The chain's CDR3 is CASSLEGGDYSPLHF. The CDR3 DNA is TGTGCCAGCAGCTTAGAAGGAGGCGACTATTCACCCCTCCACTTT.

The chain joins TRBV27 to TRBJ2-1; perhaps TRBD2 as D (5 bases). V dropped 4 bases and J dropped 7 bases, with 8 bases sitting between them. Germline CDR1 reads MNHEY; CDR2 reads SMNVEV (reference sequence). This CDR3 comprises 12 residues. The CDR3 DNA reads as TGTGCCAGCAGTTATCGGGGTAATGAGCAGTTCTTC. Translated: CASSYRGNEQFF.

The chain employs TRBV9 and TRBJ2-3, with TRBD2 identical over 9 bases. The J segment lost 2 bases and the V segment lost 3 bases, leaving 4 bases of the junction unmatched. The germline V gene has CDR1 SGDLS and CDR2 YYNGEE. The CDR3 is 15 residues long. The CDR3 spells CASSGRGGNTDTQYF. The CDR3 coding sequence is TGTGCCAGCAGCGGGCGGGGGGGCAACACAGATACGCAGTATTTT.

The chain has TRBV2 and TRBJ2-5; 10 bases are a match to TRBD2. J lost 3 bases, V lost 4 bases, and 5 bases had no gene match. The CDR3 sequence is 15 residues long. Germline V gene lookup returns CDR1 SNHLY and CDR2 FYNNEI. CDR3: CASSASLAGEETQYF. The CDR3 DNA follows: TGTGCCAGCAGTGCTTCGCTAGCGGGGGAAGAGACCCAGTACTTC. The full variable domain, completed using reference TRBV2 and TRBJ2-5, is EPEVTQTPSHQVTQMGQEVILRCVPISNHLYFYWYRQILGQKVEFLVSFYNNEISEKSEIFDDQFSVERPDGSNFTLKIRSTKLEDSAMYFCASSASLAGEETQYFGPGTRLLVL.

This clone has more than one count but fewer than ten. The CDR3 nucleotides are TGTGCCTGGAGTGTCCTAGCGATGGATGAGCAGTTCTTC. Residues: CAWSVLAMDEQFF. V usage is TRBV30 and J usage is TRBJ2-1, with D possibly being TRBD2 (6 bases). CDR1 and CDR2 (germline): GTSNPN, SVGIG (reference sequence). Trimming pared 0 bases from V and 8 bases from J, leaving 11 bases between. The CDR3 has 13 residues.

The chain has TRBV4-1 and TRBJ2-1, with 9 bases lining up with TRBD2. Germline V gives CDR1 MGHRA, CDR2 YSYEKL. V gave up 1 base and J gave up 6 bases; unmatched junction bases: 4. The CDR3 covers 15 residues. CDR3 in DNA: TGCGCCAGCAGCCAAGGCAGGCGGGGGGGCAATGAGCAGTTCTTC. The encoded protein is CASSQGRRGGNEQFF.

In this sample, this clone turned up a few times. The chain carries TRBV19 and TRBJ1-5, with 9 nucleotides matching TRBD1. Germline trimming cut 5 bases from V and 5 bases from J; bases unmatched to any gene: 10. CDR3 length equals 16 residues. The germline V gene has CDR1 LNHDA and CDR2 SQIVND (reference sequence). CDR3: CASSWGITGGYQPQHF. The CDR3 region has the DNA TGTGCCAGTAGTTGGGGGATAACAGGGGGCTATCAGCCCCAGCATTTT.

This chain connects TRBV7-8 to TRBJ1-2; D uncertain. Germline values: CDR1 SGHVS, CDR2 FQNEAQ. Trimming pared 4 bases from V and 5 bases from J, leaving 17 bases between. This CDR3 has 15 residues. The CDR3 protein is CASSSGGGIDYGYTF. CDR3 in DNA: TGTGCCAGCAGCTCCGGAGGAGGGATCGATTATGGCTACACCTTC.

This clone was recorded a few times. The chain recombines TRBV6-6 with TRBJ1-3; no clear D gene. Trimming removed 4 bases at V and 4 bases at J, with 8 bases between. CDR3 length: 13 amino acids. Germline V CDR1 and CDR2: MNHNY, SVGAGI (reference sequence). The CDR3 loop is CASSLISGNTIYF. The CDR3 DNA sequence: TGTGCCAGCAGTTTAATATCGGGAAACACCATATATTTT.